This TCR beta chain was sequenced for a study of shared clonotypes between healthy human individuals. A note on this clone: What it binds is not known. Other DNA variants within this sample encode the same CDR3.

Clones were sequenced by immunoSEQ multiplex PCR, and TCRdb holds only the in-frame ones, with some missing. The profile shows approximately 500,000 clones, 90% to 96% of them singletons. This CDR3 contains 13 residues. The ends were cut back, 1 base at V and 1 base at J, with 3 bases in the middle. Per the germline V gene, CDR1 is LNHDA and CDR2 is SQIVND (reference sequence). Regarding the study as a whole: Sequencing of the sorted subsets was shown by rarefaction to be incomplete despite large depth.

The chain is built from TRBV19 and TRBJ2-3, with D unclear. Sequenced material: naive CD4+ T cells sorted from blood. Subset noted: CD45RA+ positively selected. The receptor comes from a woman aged 30 to 39 in good health. The CDR3: CASSIAGTDTQYF. In DNA, the CDR3 is TGTGCCAGTAGTATAGCCGGCACAGATACGCAGTATTTT.